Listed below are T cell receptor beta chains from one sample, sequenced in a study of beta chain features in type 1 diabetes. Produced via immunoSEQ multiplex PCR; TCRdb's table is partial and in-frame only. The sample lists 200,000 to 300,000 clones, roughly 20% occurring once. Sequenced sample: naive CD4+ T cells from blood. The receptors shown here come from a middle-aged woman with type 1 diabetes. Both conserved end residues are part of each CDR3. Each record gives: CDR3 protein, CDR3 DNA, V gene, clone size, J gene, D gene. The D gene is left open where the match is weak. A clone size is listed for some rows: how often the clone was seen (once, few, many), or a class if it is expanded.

CDR3: CASSIQANTGELFF
DNA: TGCGCCAGCAGCATCCAGGCGAACACCGGGGAGCTGTTTTTT
V: TRBV4-3
size: .
J: TRBJ2-2
D: .

CDR3: CSVEDSWGRDGYTF
DNA: TGCAGCGTTGAAGATAGTTGGGGCAGGGATGGCTACACCTTC
V: TRBV29-1
size: few
J: TRBJ1-2
D: .

CDR3: CASSLGLAGGYEQFF
DNA: TGTGCCAGCAGCTTAGGACTAGCGGGGGGCTATGAGCAGTTCTTC
V: TRBV7-2
size: few
J: TRBJ2-1
D: TRBD2

CDR3: CASSYLPASDYGYTF
DNA: TGTGCCAGCAGTTACCTCCCTGCATCAGACTATGGCTACACCTTC
V: TRBV6-5
size: few
J: TRBJ1-2
D: .

CDR3: CASSQDRDEQYF
DNA: TGCGCCAGCAGCCAAGACAGGGACGAGCAGTACTTC
V: TRBV4-3
size: .
J: TRBJ2-7
D: .

CDR3: CASSLAEPKTEAFF
DNA: TGTGCCAGCAGCTTAGCGGAGCCTAAAACTGAAGCTTTCTTT
V: TRBV7-2
size: few
J: TRBJ1-1
D: .

CDR3: CAWSTSGVRQFF
DNA: TGTGCCTGGAGTACCTCCGGGGTTCGGCAGTTCTTC
V: TRBV30
size: few
J: TRBJ2-1
D: .

CDR3: CASSYSPSGADTQYF
DNA: TGTGCCAGCAGTTACTCGCCCAGCGGGGCAGATACGCAGTATTTT
V: TRBV6-5
size: .
J: TRBJ2-3
D: TRBD2

CDR3: CASSPGAGFPGELFF
DNA: TGTGCCAGCAGCCCCGGAGCAGGGTTCCCTGGGGAGCTGTTTTTT
V: TRBV6-5
size: .
J: TRBJ2-2
D: .

CDR3: CASTGTETQYF
DNA: TGTGCCAGTACAGGGACGGAGACCCAGTACTTC
V: TRBV25-1
size: few
J: TRBJ2-5
D: .

CDR3: CASSPRTGRTMGYTF
DNA: TGTGCCAGCAGCCCCCGGACAGGCAGGACTATGGGCTACACCTTC
V: TRBV9
size: .
J: TRBJ1-2
D: TRBD1

CDR3: CASSLSPGTGNTGELFF
DNA: TGTGCCAGCAGTTTATCGCCCGGGACAGGGAACACCGGGGAGCTGTTTTTT
V: TRBV27
size: .
J: TRBJ2-2
D: TRBD1

CDR3: CASSSRTSGGQETQYF
DNA: TGTGCCAGCAGCTCTCGGACTAGCGGGGGGCAAGAGACCCAGTACTTC
V: TRBV11-1
size: .
J: TRBJ2-5
D: TRBD2

CDR3: CASSLRGQGTYEQYF
DNA: TGTGCCAGCAGCCTCCGGGGACAGGGAACCTACGAGCAGTACTTC
V: TRBV9
size: .
J: TRBJ2-7
D: TRBD1

CDR3: CASSLGSWDTEAFF
DNA: TGTGCCAGCAGCTTGGGGAGCTGGGACACTGAAGCTTTCTTT
V: TRBV7-9
size: few
J: TRBJ1-1
D: .

CDR3: CASSSGSTDTQYF
DNA: TGTGCCAGCAGCTCGGGTAGCACAGATACGCAGTATTTT
V: TRBV25-1
size: .
J: TRBJ2-3
D: .

CDR3: CASSLSGGARETQYF
DNA: TGTGCCAGCAGTCTTAGCGGGGGGGCAAGGGAGACCCAGTACTTC
V: TRBV7-2
size: few
J: TRBJ2-5
D: TRBD2

CDR3: CASSLRQGTDTQYF
DNA: TGTGCCAGCAGCCTACGACAGGGGACAGATACGCAGTATTTT
V: TRBV11-3
size: .
J: TRBJ2-3
D: TRBD1

CDR3: CASSELGDSYGYTF
DNA: TGTGCCAGCAGTGAACTGGGGGACTCCTATGGCTACACCTTC
V: TRBV2
size: few
J: TRBJ1-2
D: .

CDR3: CASSFGRETQYF
DNA: TGTGCCAGCAGTTTCGGGAGGGAGACCCAGTACTTC
V: TRBV28
size: .
J: TRBJ2-5
D: TRBD2

CDR3: CASSLAGLAGDEQFF
DNA: TGTGCTAGCAGCCTGGCCGGCCTAGCGGGGGATGAGCAGTTCTTC
V: TRBV7-7
size: .
J: TRBJ2-1
D: TRBD2

CDR3: CSVPTGTGANVLTF
DNA: TGCAGCGTGCCAACAGGGACCGGGGCCAACGTCCTGACTTTC
V: TRBV29-1
size: .
J: TRBJ2-6
D: .

CDR3: CASSPAGTDTQYF
DNA: TGTGCCAGCAGCCCAGCAGGGACAGATACGCAGTATTTT
V: TRBV7-2
size: few
J: TRBJ2-3
D: .

CDR3: CASSLGGQPQHF
DNA: TGTGCCAGCAGCTTAGGAGGTCAGCCCCAGCATTTT
V: TRBV7-9
size: few
J: TRBJ1-5
D: .

CDR3: CASSQPQDKTDTQYF
DNA: TGTGCCAGCAGCCAGCCACAGGATAAGACAGATACGCAGTATTTT
V: TRBV5-4
size: .
J: TRBJ2-3
D: .

CDR3: CSAGSGVNYGYTF
DNA: TGCAGTGCGGGTTCGGGGGTGAACTATGGCTACACCTTC
V: TRBV29-1
size: .
J: TRBJ1-2
D: .

CDR3: CASSPGVGGNQPQHF
DNA: TGTGCCAGTAGTCCGGGAGTAGGTGGCAATCAGCCCCAGCATTTT
V: TRBV19
size: .
J: TRBJ1-5
D: .

CDR3: CASSQGLTGNPGANVLTF
DNA: TGCGCCAGCAGCCAAGGGTTGACAGGGAACCCTGGGGCCAACGTCCTGACTTTC
V: TRBV4-1
size: few
J: TRBJ2-6
D: TRBD1

CDR3: CASRLTGTETQYF
DNA: TGTGCCAGCAGACTGACAGGGACGGAGACCCAGTACTTC
V: TRBV27
size: .
J: TRBJ2-5
D: TRBD1

CDR3: CASSQDSSGGYNEQFF
DNA: TGCGCCAGCAGCCAAGATTCTAGCGGGGGCTACAATGAGCAGTTCTTC
V: TRBV4-1
size: .
J: TRBJ2-1
D: TRBD2

CDR3: CASSMGDTGYTF
DNA: TGTGCCAGCAGTATGGGGGACACCGGCTACACCTTC
V: TRBV6-1
size: .
J: TRBJ1-2
D: .

CDR3: CSVAGPAVPGNIQYF
DNA: TGCAGCGTGGCCGGACCTGCGGTACCAGGGAACATTCAGTACTTC
V: TRBV29-1
size: .
J: TRBJ2-4
D: .

CDR3: CASSLRLLAGVYNEQFF
DNA: TGTGCCAGCAGTTTACGCCTCCTAGCGGGAGTTTACAATGAGCAGTTCTTC
V: TRBV28
size: .
J: TRBJ2-1
D: TRBD2

CDR3: CSVTGNTEAFF
DNA: TGCAGCGTAACAGGGAACACTGAAGCTTTCTTT
V: TRBV29-1
size: .
J: TRBJ1-1
D: .

CDR3: CSVGGATEETQYF
DNA: TGCAGCGTGGGGGGGGCGACCGAAGAGACCCAGTACTTC
V: TRBV29-1
size: .
J: TRBJ2-5
D: .

CDR3: CASSRTSLDGYTF
DNA: TGTGCCAGCAGCCGAACATCTCTGGATGGCTACACCTTC
V: TRBV7-2
size: .
J: TRBJ1-2
D: .

CDR3: CASGSSGTDTQYF
DNA: TGTGCTAGTGGCTCTTCGGGGACAGATACGCAGTATTTT
V: TRBV12-5
size: few
J: TRBJ2-3
D: .

CDR3: CASSPSGSGNTGELFF
DNA: TGTGCCAGCAGCCCGAGCGGGAGCGGTAACACCGGGGAGCTGTTTTTT
V: TRBV7-9
size: few
J: TRBJ2-2
D: TRBD2

CDR3: CASSPGRSGLRDEQFF
DNA: TGTGCCAGCAGCCCGGGGAGGAGCGGCCTTAGGGATGAGCAGTTCTTC
V: TRBV7-2
size: .
J: TRBJ2-1
D: .